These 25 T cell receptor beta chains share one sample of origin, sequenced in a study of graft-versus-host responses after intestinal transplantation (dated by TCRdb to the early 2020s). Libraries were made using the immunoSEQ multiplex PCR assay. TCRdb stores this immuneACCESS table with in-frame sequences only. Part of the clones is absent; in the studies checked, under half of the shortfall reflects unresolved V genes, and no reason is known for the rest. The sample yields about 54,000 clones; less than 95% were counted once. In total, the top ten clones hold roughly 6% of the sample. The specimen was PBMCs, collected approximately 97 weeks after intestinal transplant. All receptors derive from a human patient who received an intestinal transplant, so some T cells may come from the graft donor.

In DNA form, the CDR3 reads TGCGCCAGCCGAGGGGTAGCGGTACGGGAGCTGTTTTTT. Amino acid sequence: CASRGVAVRELFF. The V gene is TRBV10-2, the J gene TRBJ2-2; D perhaps matches TRBD2 (6 bases). Trimming took 8 bases from V and 9 from J, leaving 16 bases between them. CDR3 size: 13 residues. Germline assignment: CDR1 WSHSY and CDR2 SAAADI.

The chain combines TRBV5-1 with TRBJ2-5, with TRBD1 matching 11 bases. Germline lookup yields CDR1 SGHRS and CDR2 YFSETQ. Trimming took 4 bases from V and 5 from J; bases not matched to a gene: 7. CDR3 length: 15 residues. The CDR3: CASSLIGQGAETQYF. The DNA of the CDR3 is TGCGCCAGCAGCCTTATTGGACAGGGGGCTGAGACCCAGTACTTC.

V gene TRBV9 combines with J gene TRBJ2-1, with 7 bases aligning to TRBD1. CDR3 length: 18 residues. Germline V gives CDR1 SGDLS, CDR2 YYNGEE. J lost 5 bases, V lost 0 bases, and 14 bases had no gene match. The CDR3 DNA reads TGTGCCAGCAGCGTAGCCGAGGGGGCCGGGCAGGGGCACAATGAGCAGTTCTTC. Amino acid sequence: CASSVAEGAGQGHNEQFF.

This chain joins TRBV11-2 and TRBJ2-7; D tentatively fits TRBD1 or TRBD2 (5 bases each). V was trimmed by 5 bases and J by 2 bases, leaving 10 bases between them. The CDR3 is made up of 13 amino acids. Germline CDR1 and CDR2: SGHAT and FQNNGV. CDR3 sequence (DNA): TGTGCCAGCAGCCAGGGACGTACCTACGAGCAGTACTTC. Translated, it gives CASSQGRTYEQYF.

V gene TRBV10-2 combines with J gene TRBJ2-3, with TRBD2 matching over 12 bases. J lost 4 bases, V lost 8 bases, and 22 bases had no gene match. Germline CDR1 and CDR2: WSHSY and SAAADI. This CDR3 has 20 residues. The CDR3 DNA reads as TGCGCCAGCTGGGACGTGACCCCCTCTTCTAGCGGGGGGGCGTCAGATACGCAGTATTTT. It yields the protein CASWDVTPSSSGGASDTQYF.

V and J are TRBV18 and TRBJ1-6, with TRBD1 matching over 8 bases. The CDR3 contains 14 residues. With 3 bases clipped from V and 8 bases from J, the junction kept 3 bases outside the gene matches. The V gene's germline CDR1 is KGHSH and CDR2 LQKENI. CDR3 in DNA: TGTGCCAGCTCACCTGACAGGGGTCATTCACCCCTCCACTTT. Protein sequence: CASSPDRGHSPLHF.

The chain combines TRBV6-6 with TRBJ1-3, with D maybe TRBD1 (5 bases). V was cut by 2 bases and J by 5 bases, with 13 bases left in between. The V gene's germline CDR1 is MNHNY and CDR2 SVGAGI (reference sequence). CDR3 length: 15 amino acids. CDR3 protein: CASSYEWGIRNTIYF. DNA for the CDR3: TGTGCCAGCAGTTACGAGTGGGGGATTAGAAACACCATATATTTT.

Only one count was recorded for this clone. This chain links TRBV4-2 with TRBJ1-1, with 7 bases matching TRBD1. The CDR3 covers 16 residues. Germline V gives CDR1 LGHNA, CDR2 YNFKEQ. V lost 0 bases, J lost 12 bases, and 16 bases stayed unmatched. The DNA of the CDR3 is TGTGCCAGCAGCCAAGATCGGGGGACAGACCACATCGCAACTTTCTTT. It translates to CASSQDRGTDHIATFF.

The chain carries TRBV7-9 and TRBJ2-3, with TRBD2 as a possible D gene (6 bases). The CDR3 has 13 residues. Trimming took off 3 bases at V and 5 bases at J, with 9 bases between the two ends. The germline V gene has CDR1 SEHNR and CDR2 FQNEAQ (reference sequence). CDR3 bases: TGTGCCAGCAGCTTTAGCGGAGGAGATACGCAGTATTTT. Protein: CASSFSGGDTQYF.

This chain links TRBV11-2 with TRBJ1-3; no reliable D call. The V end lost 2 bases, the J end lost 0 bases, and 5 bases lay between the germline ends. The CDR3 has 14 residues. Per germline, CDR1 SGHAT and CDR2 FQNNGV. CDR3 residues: CASSLPGSGNTIYF. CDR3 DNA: TGTGCCAGCAGCTTACCAGGCTCTGGAAACACCATATATTTT.

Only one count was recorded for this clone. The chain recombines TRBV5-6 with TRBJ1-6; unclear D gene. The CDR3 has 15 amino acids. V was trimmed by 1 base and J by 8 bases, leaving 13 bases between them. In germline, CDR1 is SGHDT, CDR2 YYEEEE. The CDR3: CASSLQPAVDSPLHF. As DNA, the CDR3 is TGTGCCAGCAGCTTGCAGCCGGCAGTGGATTCACCCCTCCACTTT. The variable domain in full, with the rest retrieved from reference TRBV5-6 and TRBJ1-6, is DAGVTQSPTHLIKTRGQQVTLRCSPKSGHDTVSWYQQALGQGPQFIFQYYEEEERQRGNFPDRFSGHQFPNYSSELNVNALLLGDSALYLCASSLQPAVDSPLHFGNGTRLTVT.

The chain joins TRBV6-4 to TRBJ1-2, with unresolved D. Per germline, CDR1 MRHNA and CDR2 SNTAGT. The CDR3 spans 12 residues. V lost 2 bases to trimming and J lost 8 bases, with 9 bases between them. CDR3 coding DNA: TGTGCCAGCAGTGACGGCCAGTCCGGCTACACCTTC. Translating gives CASSDGQSGYTF.

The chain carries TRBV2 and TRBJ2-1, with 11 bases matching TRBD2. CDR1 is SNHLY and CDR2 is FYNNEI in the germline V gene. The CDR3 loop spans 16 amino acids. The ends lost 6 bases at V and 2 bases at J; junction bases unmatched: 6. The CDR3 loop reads CASSRSSGGTYNEQFF. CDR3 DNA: TGTGCCAGCAGCAGATCTAGCGGGGGGACCTACAATGAGCAGTTCTTC.

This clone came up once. CDR3 loop: CAWSVGADTQYF. In DNA, the CDR3 is TGTGCCTGGAGTGTTGGCGCAGATACGCAGTATTTT. V and J are TRBV30 and TRBJ2-3; the D is unclear. Germline CDR1 GTSNPN, CDR2 SVGIG (reference sequence). The CDR3 spans 12 residues. The V end was cut by 0 bases, the J end by 4 bases, with 5 bases between.

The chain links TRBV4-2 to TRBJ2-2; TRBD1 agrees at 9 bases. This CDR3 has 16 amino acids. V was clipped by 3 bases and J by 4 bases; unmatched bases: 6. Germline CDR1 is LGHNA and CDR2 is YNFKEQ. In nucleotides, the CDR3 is TGTGCCAGCAGCCACCTCGGGACAGGGACCACCGGGGAGCTGTTTTTT. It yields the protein CASSHLGTGTTGELFF.

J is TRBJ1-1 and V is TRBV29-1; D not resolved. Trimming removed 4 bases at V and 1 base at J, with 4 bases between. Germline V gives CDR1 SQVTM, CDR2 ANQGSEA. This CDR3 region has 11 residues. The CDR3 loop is CSVGENTEAFF. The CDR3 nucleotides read TGCAGCGTTGGTGAGAACACTGAAGCTTTCTTT.

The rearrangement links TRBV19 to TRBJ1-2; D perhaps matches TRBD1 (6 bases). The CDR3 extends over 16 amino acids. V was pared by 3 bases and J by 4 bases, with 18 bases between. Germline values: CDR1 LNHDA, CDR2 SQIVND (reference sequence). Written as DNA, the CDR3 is TGTGCCAGTAGTATCGACAGGATCGATAGGGGCTATGGCTACACCTTC. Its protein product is CASSIDRIDRGYGYTF.

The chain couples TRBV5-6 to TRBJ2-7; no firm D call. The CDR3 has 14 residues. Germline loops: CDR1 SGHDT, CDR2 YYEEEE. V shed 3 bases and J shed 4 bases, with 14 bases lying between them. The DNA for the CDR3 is TGTGCCAGCAGCTACGCAGGAAAGGGATACGAGCAGTACTTC. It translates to CASSYAGKGYEQYF.

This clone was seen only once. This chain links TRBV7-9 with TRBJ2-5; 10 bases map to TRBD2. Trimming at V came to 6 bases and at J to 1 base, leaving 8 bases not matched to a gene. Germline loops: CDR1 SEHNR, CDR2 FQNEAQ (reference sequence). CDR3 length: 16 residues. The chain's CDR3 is CASSHTSGILQETQYF. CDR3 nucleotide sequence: TGTGCCAGCAGTCATACTAGCGGGATCCTCCAAGAGACCCAGTACTTC.

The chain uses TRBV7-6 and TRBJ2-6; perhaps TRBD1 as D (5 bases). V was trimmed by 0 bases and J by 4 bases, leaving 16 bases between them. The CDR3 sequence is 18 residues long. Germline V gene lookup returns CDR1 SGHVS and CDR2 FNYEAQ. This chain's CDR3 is CASSLALPTGRGANVLTF. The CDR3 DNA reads TGTGCCAGCAGCTTAGCGTTACCTACAGGTCGAGGGGCCAACGTCCTGACTTTC.

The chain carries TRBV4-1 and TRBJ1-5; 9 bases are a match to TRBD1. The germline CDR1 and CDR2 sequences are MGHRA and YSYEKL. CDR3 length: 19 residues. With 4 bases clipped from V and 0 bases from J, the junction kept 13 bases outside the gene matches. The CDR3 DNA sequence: TGCGCCAGCAGCCCCTACTTGGGACAGGGATCTTATAGCAATCAGCCCCAGCATTTT. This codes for CASSPYLGQGSYSNQPQHF.

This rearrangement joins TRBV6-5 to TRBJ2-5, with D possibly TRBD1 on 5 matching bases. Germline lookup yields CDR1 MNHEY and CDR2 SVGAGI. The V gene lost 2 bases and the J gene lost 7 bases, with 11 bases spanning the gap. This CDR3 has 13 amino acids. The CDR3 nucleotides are TGTGCCAGCAGTTACCCAGGGAAAGGGACCCAGTACTTC. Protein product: CASSYPGKGTQYF.

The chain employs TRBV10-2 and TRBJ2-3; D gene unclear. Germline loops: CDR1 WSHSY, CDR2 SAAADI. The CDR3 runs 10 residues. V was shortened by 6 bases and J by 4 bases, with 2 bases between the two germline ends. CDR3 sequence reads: CASRADTQYF. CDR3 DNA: TGCGCCAGCAGAGCAGATACGCAGTATTTT.

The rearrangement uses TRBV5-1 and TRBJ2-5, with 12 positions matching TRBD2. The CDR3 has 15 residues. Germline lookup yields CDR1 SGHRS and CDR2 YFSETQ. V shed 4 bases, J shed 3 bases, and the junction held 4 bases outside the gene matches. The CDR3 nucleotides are TGCGCCAGCAGCCAGAGACTAGCGGGGGAAGAGACCCAGTACTTC. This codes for CASSQRLAGEETQYF.

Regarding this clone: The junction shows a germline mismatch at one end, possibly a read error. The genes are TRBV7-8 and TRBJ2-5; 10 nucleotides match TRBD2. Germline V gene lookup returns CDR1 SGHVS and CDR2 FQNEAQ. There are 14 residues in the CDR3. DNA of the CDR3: TGTGCCAGCAGCGCCCGGACTAGCGGACCAACCCCGTACTTC. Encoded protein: CASSARTSGPTPYF.